This T cell receptor (beta chain) is drawn from a study of cytomegalovirus exposure and HLA in healthy donors (dated by TCRdb to about 2017). The study in broad terms: In an earlier analysis of around 540 of the donors, approximately 260 Gb of sequence data and 90 million to 130 million unique TCR beta sequences from about 179 million T cells were reported. Both class I and class II loci were covered by HLA typing, at four-digit resolution. The number of typed donors differed by locus: roughly 620-640 for A, B, C, DRB1 and DQB1; approximately 520 for DQA1; 600 to 610 for DPA1; and roughly 490 for DPB1. Along with the roughly 700-subject first cohort, a separate validation cohort of around 110 different subjects was used. A later genetic analysis used genome-wide SNP genotypes for about 65% of the 666 donors, treating that subset as a discovery cohort. Every repertoire in the discovery cohort had been generated on one and the same sequencing platform. A later analysis re-examined previously published TCR beta repertoires from 500 to 700 donors and added high-resolution HLA genotyping to investigate patterns of TCR occurrence. In the later analysis, no new phenotypic data were used to find candidate immune exposures; instead, reliance was placed on TCR beta sequences and their occurrence across donors. The aim of the study was to test whether cataloging public T cell receptors could identify signatures of past pathogen exposure. Of the 300 to 450 genotyped donors, roughly 85% fell in the genetic ancestry cluster associated with self-reported Caucasian donors. Alongside the repertoire data, information on donor age, sex, ethnicity and CMV serostatus was compiled. On average, around 240,000 unique TCR beta nucleotide sequences were sequenced per donor among a few hundred genotyped donors of the cohort, with about 17% of those sequences being non-productive. Five DR-DQ haplotypes were treated as single units for association and clustering because of strong linkage in the cohort. Using immunosequencing, the study profiled T cell repertoires from roughly 650 subjects and related those repertoires to cytomegalovirus serostatus. An early release covering roughly 600 HLA-typed donors comprised 250 to 350 gigabases of sequencing data and approximately 85 million unique TCR sequences. An earlier analysis of fewer than 750 of the donors used high-throughput TCR beta sequencing to judge whether each TCR beta V gene segment behaved as functional or pseudogenic. To predict cytomegalovirus infection status, the study brought together high-throughput TCR immunosequencing, statistical association of individual TCRs with disease status, and machine learning.

What the work shows at the level of the full study, not this receptor alone: In a later genetic analysis, fewer N-insertions in productive TCRs were reported among donors in an Asian-associated ancestry cluster than the approximately 630-donor mean. Some IMGT-functional V segments, including TRBV6-2 and TRBV6-3, could not be distinguished by the 87-base-pair reads and were therefore excluded. Correlated functional status among segregating V segments might reflect linkage disequilibrium, but an unknown experimental factor could not be ruled out. In a later analysis, most CMV-associated TCR beta chains were found to appear HLA-restricted, with HLA associations seemingly driven largely by CMV exposure. Immune exposure information for the cohort was limited to CMV serostatus. When HLA alleles, especially DR and DQ, strongly co-occurred, TCR associations were difficult to assign to individual alleles. In both the original and validation cohorts, the classifier was reported to diagnose cytomegalovirus status with high specificity and sensitivity. In vitro tests confirmed that a few of the cytomegalovirus-associated TCR beta chains recognize cytomegalovirus antigens. Around 16 rarely observed V segments, including chromosome 9 orphons, were excluded from the earlier analysis of almost 600 of the donors because counts were too low. A further reported finding was that TCR beta sequences accurately predicted the HLA-A and HLA-B alleles for most subjects in the first cohort. In a later genetic analysis, a missense DCLRE1C variant was associated with V-gene and J-gene trimming of TCR beta chains, and the association was replicated in an independent cohort. An earlier analysis of some 560 of the donors showed that most TCR beta V segments appeared in productive rearrangements either about 87% or about 30% of the time, which broadly matched IMGT annotations. Several of the top co-occurrence clusters appeared to be linked to parvovirus B19, influenza, CMV and Epstein-Barr virus, according to a later analysis. A cluster of highly shared sequence variants was judged likely to be a technical artifact of the sequencing pipeline. Because some donors lacked HLA typing at each locus, the association tests relied only on the typed subset. The authors suggested that the approach could potentially be extended to other disease states and immunological phenotypes. According to a later analysis, TCR association rates differed among HLA loci, with DRB1 alleles showing the most associated TCRs and HLA-C alleles showing the fewest. In this cohort, only TCR beta chains were sequenced, and detectable features were limited by the absence of alpha or paired-chain data. In a later analysis, HLA-associated TCR beta chains were found to be more clonally expanded and to have lower generation probabilities than equally common non-associated chains. In a later analysis, some 18,000 TCR beta sequences were associated with specific HLA alleles at a false discovery rate of 0.05. A total of fewer than 200 TCR beta chains were listed by the study as associated with cytomegalovirus. The presence/absence analyses assumed that sequencing depth was roughly uniform across donors, and that assumption may not be true. While some public TCRs were present in many individuals, most TCR sequences turned up only very rarely across donors.

To prepare the library, the immunoSEQ multiplex PCR assay was applied. For the multiplex PCR, a mixture combining 60 forward primers for TCR Vbeta segments and 13 reverse primers for TCR Jbeta segments was used. A multiplex PCR assay on genomic DNA amplified the CDR3 region of rearranged TCR beta genes. The Illumina HiSeq System was used to sequence the amplified TCR beta libraries as 87-base-pair reads. In the source study's methods: In a later analysis, about 80 million unique TCR beta chains were counted across the roughly 670 repertoires, and approximately 9.9 million of these chains were shared by at least two donors. Raw reads were error-corrected and collapsed into unique sequences by a nearest-neighbor algorithm in which closely related sequences were merged to remove PCR and sequencing errors. V, D and J gene segments were assigned by aligning CDR3 sequences to IMGT reference sequences. For a sequence to be retained, a match of at least six nucleotides was required to both a V gene segment and a J gene segment. A rearrangement was called productive if the CDR3 had no stop codons and remained in frame with V and J, and every other rearrangement was called non-productive. Following IMGT convention, CDR3 was defined as the stretch from the second conserved V-encoded cysteine up to the conserved J-encoded phenylalanine. The earlier analysis of roughly 590 of the donors excluded any sequence lacking an unambiguous match to a single V gene segment. In an earlier analysis of several hundred of the donors, V segments were called functional above 56.7% productive rearrangements and were called segregating when the between-donor standard deviation exceeded 5%. To diagnose cytomegalovirus status from the catalog of TCR beta chain sequences, a statistical classification framework was built. In a later analysis, V and J genes were assigned by comparing TCR nucleotide sequences against IMGT/GENE-DB human TR gene sequences. In a later analysis, CDR3 sequences and most-parsimonious VDJ recombination scenarios were assigned using the TCRdist pipeline. A later analysis defined each TCR beta chain by its CDR3 amino acid sequence plus V-gene family, and excluded reads lacking a unique V-gene family. A later analysis removed 592 highly shared, low-generation-probability nucleotide sequences to deal with suspected cross-contamination and a sequencing artifact. For each public chain, a later analysis derived a clonal expansion index from normalized ranks of inferred template counts within each repertoire. In a later analysis, generation probabilities were computed using a VDJ recombination model fitted to out-of-frame rearrangements, and the results were checked against IGoR. In a later analysis, hypergeometric tests were used to score TCR-TCR, TCR-HLA and TCR-CMV co-occurrence, with a repertoire-size bias correction applied to TCR pairs. To estimate false discovery rates, a later analysis permuted the HLA or CMV assignments 20 times. In a later analysis, co-occurring TCRs were grouped using DBSCAN, and TCRdist sequence similarity was added for clustering within HLA-allele-positive subsets. For co-occurrence clustering, repertoires with fewer than 30,000 or more than 120,000 public chains were excluded, along with roughly 5 repertoires with anomalous nucleotide sharing. TCRdb mirrors the immuneACCESS table, restricted to in-frame sequences. Some clones are absent from its copies; in checked studies, under half trace to an unresolved V gene, and the reason for the others is unknown. That table supplies the V and J calls and clone size; D and trimming were determined from the DNA. This sample gives about 160,000 clones in total; over 70% of them show up just once. In total, the top ten clones hold 8% to 10% of the sample.

A single count supports this clone. The target of this receptor is not known. There are no base qualities to consult, and no much larger clone falls within one base. CDR1 LNHDA and CDR2 SQIVND were looked up in the germline V gene (reference sequence). V loses 5 bases at its end and J loses 8 bases; junction bases beyond the gene matches: 8. The CDR3 numbers 14 residues from cysteine through phenylalanine. Of the read, only the CDR3 DNA is kept; its 42 bases are in frame from base 1. In total, 666 healthy bone marrow donors made up the cohort. At the time of sampling, all cohort members were nominally healthy, though unrecorded immune exposures were likely present. The donor tested CMV seropositive, placing the donor among the roughly 270 seropositive members of the cohort. A peripheral blood sample was collected from each donor, and TCR beta sequencing was performed on peripheral blood mononuclear cells. The Qiagen DNeasy Blood Extraction Kit was used to extract genomic DNA from the blood cell samples.

In this chain, TRBV19 is recombined with TRBJ1-4, with 7 central nucleotides matching TRBD1. The sample taken for sequencing was PBMCs. The source of this sequence is a man aged 18 to 35 in good health and CMV-seropositive. CDR3 loop: CASSRDRQFEKLFF. Here is the DNA: TGTGCCAGTAGTCGGGACAGACAATTCGAAAAACTGTTTTTT.